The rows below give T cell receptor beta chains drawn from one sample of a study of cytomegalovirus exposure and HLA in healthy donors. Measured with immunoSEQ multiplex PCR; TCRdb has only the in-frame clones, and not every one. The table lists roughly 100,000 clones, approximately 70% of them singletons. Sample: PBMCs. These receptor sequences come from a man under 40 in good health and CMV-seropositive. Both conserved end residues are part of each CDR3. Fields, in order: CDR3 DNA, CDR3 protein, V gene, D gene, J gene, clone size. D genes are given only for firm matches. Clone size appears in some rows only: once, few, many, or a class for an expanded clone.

DNA: TGTGCCAGCAGCCCCCGGGACAGGGCTTCAGGCTACACCTTC
CDR3: CASSPRDRASGYTF
V: TRBV11-2
D: TRBD1
J: TRBJ1-2
size: few

DNA: TGTGCCAGCAGTGACCCGGGACAGGGGGCAGGTGGCTACACCTTC
CDR3: CASSDPGQGAGGYTF
V: TRBV6-1
D: TRBD1
J: TRBJ1-2
size: NA

DNA: TGTGCCAGTATGGGCACCTACAATGAGCAGTTCTTC
CDR3: CASMGTYNEQFF
V: TRBV19
D: NA
J: TRBJ2-1
size: NA

DNA: TGTGCCAGCAGCTTTGGGACAGGGGATTCACCCCTCCACTTT
CDR3: CASSFGTGDSPLHF
V: TRBV11-2
D: TRBD1
J: TRBJ1-6
size: few

DNA: TGTTCCAGCAGCTCCACTCTCACTGAAGCTTTCTTT
CDR3: CSSSSTLTEAFF
V: TRBV7-9
D: NA
J: TRBJ1-1
size: NA

DNA: TGTGCCAGTAGTTCGCCAGGAGGGTTTGGAGGCTACACCTTC
CDR3: CASSSPGGFGGYTF
V: TRBV19
D: NA
J: TRBJ1-2
size: few

DNA: TGCGCCAGCAGCTTGGGTGGCGGGGGCACAGATACGCAGTATTTT
CDR3: CASSLGGGGTDTQYF
V: TRBV5-1
D: NA
J: TRBJ2-3
size: NA

DNA: TGTGCCCTCCAGGCGATGATTAGCACAGATACGCAGTATTTT
CDR3: CALQAMISTDTQYF
V: TRBV2
D: NA
J: TRBJ2-3
size: NA

DNA: TGTGCCAGCTCGGGGGGGAACACTGAAGCTTTCTTT
CDR3: CASSGGNTEAFF
V: TRBV2
D: NA
J: TRBJ1-1
size: NA

DNA: TGCGCCAGCTCCCCGGGACAAAACTACGAGCAGTACTTC
CDR3: CASSPGQNYEQYF
V: TRBV23-1
D: NA
J: TRBJ2-7
size: NA

DNA: TGTGCCACCAGCAGAGGTCTTGGGGGGGTAGGCCAAGAGACCCAGTACTTC
CDR3: CATSRGLGGVGQETQYF
V: TRBV15
D: TRBD2
J: TRBJ2-5
size: NA

DNA: TGTGCCAGCAGCCGGGGAACCCGAACCGTCAAGGAGCTGTTTTTT
CDR3: CASSRGTRTVKELFF
V: TRBV6-5
D: NA
J: TRBJ2-2
size: NA

DNA: TGCGCCAGCAGCTTGGTCCCGGGACAGGGGAATTCACCCCTCCACTTT
CDR3: CASSLVPGQGNSPLHF
V: TRBV5-1
D: TRBD1
J: TRBJ1-6
size: NA

DNA: TGTGCCAGCAGCTTTGGGGGGGCGAATGAGCAGTTCTTC
CDR3: CASSFGGANEQFF
V: TRBV7-2
D: NA
J: TRBJ2-1
size: NA

DNA: TGTGCCAGCAGCCTAGCGGGGGGCCTATCTGAGCAGTACTTC
CDR3: CASSLAGGLSEQYF
V: TRBV14
D: TRBD2
J: TRBJ2-5
size: few

DNA: TGTGCCAGCAGTTACACCGGGACTAGCGCACAAGAGACCCAGTACTTC
CDR3: CASSYTGTSAQETQYF
V: TRBV7-9
D: TRBD2
J: TRBJ2-5
size: NA

DNA: TGTGCCAGCAGCCTTGGGACAGCCGGCTACGAGCAGTACTTC
CDR3: CASSLGTAGYEQYF
V: TRBV5-4
D: TRBD1
J: TRBJ2-7
size: NA

DNA: TGCGCCAGCAGCCAGACTAGCGGGGGTTACAATGAGCAGTTCTTC
CDR3: CASSQTSGGYNEQFF
V: TRBV5-1
D: TRBD2
J: TRBJ2-1
size: NA

DNA: TGTGCCAGCAAGACCGGGACAGGGTACTATGGCTACACCTTC
CDR3: CASKTGTGYYGYTF
V: TRBV7-3
D: TRBD1
J: TRBJ1-2
size: NA

DNA: TGTGCCAGTAGTAGCGCCAAATGGGGCAGATACACAGATACGCAGTATTTT
CDR3: CASSSAKWGRYTDTQYF
V: TRBV19
D: NA
J: TRBJ2-3
size: NA

DNA: TGTGCCAGTAGCGACTCGGGGACAGGTCCATTACTTTCACCCCTCCACTTT
CDR3: CASSDSGTGPLLSPLHF
V: TRBV19
D: TRBD1
J: TRBJ1-6
size: NA

DNA: TGTGCCAGCAGCACGGGGAATAGCAATCAGCCCCAGCATTTT
CDR3: CASSTGNSNQPQHF
V: TRBV7-8
D: NA
J: TRBJ1-5
size: few

DNA: TGTGCCAGCAGCTTCGGACAGGTGTGGGCTAATTCACCCCTCCACTTT
CDR3: CASSFGQVWANSPLHF
V: TRBV7-8
D: TRBD1
J: TRBJ1-6
size: few

DNA: TGTGCCAGTAGCCCTGGCTTAGCGGGGGTAGTGGATGAGCAGTTCTTC
CDR3: CASSPGLAGVVDEQFF
V: TRBV19
D: TRBD2
J: TRBJ2-1
size: once

DNA: TGCGCCAGCACCCTCGCACAGGACTCCTACGAGCAGTACTTC
CDR3: CASTLAQDSYEQYF
V: TRBV5-1
D: NA
J: TRBJ2-7
size: NA

DNA: TGTGCCAGCAGCCGTCAGGGGGACAATCAGCCCCAGCATTTT
CDR3: CASSRQGDNQPQHF
V: TRBV6-5
D: TRBD1
J: TRBJ1-5
size: NA

DNA: TGTGCCAGCAGCAATCCGACAGGCTTCGAGCAGTACTTC
CDR3: CASSNPTGFEQYF
V: TRBV6-8
D: NA
J: TRBJ2-7
size: NA

DNA: TGCAGCTCCCGGACAGGGGGAAATACTGAAGCTTTCTTT
CDR3: CSSRTGGNTEAFF
V: TRBV29-1
D: TRBD1
J: TRBJ1-1
size: NA

DNA: TGTGCCAGCAGCTTAGTGCGACAGGGGGTTGACGAGCAGTACTTC
CDR3: CASSLVRQGVDEQYF
V: TRBV11-2
D: TRBD1
J: TRBJ2-7
size: NA

DNA: TGTGCCAGCAGCCGAGGGACAGGGACGGATCAGCCCCAGCATTTT
CDR3: CASSRGTGTDQPQHF
V: TRBV7-8
D: TRBD1
J: TRBJ1-5
size: NA

DNA: TGTGCCAGCAGCGGGGGGGGCGCCGCGGAGACTGGGGCCAACGTCCTGACTTTC
CDR3: CASSGGGAAETGANVLTF
V: TRBV5-4
D: NA
J: TRBJ2-6
size: NA

DNA: TGTGCCAGCAGCCGGACAGGGAATAATGAAAAACTGTTTTTT
CDR3: CASSRTGNNEKLFF
V: TRBV7-8
D: TRBD1
J: TRBJ1-4
size: NA

DNA: TGTGCCAGCAGCCCCAGCGGGATGACCTCCTACGAGCAGTACTTC
CDR3: CASSPSGMTSYEQYF
V: TRBV5-5
D: TRBD2
J: TRBJ2-7
size: NA

DNA: TGTGCCTGGAGTGTAGCGCTCTATGGCTACACCTTC
CDR3: CAWSVALYGYTF
V: TRBV30
D: NA
J: TRBJ1-2
size: NA

DNA: TGTGCCAGCGGGCCACACAATGAGCAGTTCTTC
CDR3: CASGPHNEQFF
V: TRBV6-6
D: NA
J: TRBJ2-1
size: NA

DNA: TGCAGCGTTATCAGCGGGGGGGCCCGTAACGAGCAGTACTTC
CDR3: CSVISGGARNEQYF
V: TRBV29-1
D: TRBD2
J: TRBJ2-7
size: few

DNA: TGTGCCAGCAGGATGCGGGGGGGCATAGAGACCCAGTACTTC
CDR3: CASRMRGGIETQYF
V: TRBV7-2
D: TRBD2
J: TRBJ2-5
size: NA

DNA: TGTGCCAGCAGCTCGTACAGGGGGGGGATGAACACTGAAGCTTTCTTT
CDR3: CASSSYRGGMNTEAFF
V: TRBV11-2
D: TRBD1
J: TRBJ1-1
size: NA

DNA: TGTGCCATCAGTGTGAGCGGGGGGGTCACAGATACGCAGTATTTT
CDR3: CAISVSGGVTDTQYF
V: TRBV10-3
D: TRBD2
J: TRBJ2-3
size: NA

DNA: TGTGCCAGCAGCGCGTACCGGGACAGGGTCCCTGGCTACACCTTC
CDR3: CASSAYRDRVPGYTF
V: TRBV7-9
D: TRBD1
J: TRBJ1-2
size: NA

DNA: TGTGCCAGCGCGGACAGGGAGGGCAATCAGCCCCAGCATTTT
CDR3: CASADREGNQPQHF
V: TRBV2
D: TRBD1
J: TRBJ1-5
size: NA

DNA: TGTGCCAGCAGTCCCGGGGGGGCCTACGAGCAGTACTTC
CDR3: CASSPGGAYEQYF
V: TRBV28
D: TRBD2
J: TRBJ2-7
size: NA

DNA: TGTGCCACCAGCCTGATGGCGGGGGCCCACGAGCAGTACTTC
CDR3: CATSLMAGAHEQYF
V: TRBV15
D: NA
J: TRBJ2-7
size: NA

DNA: TGTGCCTCCCGGGAGTCGACGAACTTATACTACGAGCAGTACTTC
CDR3: CASRESTNLYYEQYF
V: TRBV10-3
D: NA
J: TRBJ2-7
size: NA

DNA: TGCAGCGGAACTAGCGGGGGGCTTAACAATGAGCAGTTCTTC
CDR3: CSGTSGGLNNEQFF
V: TRBV29-1
D: TRBD2
J: TRBJ2-1
size: NA

DNA: TGTGCCAGCAGTCCCCTGACACCGACCTACGAGCAGTACTTC
CDR3: CASSPLTPTYEQYF
V: TRBV28
D: NA
J: TRBJ2-7
size: few

DNA: TGTGCCAGTAGTATTGGTAGCGGGGTCGTTTACGAGCAGTACTTC
CDR3: CASSIGSGVVYEQYF
V: TRBV19
D: TRBD2
J: TRBJ2-7
size: NA

DNA: TGTGCCAGCAGTCAGGCCGCGTCTGAAGCTTTCTTT
CDR3: CASSQAASEAFF
V: TRBV2
D: NA
J: TRBJ1-1
size: few

DNA: TGTGCCAGCAGTTCCGGAGCGGGGGGGAGTAATGAGCAGTTCTTC
CDR3: CASSSGAGGSNEQFF
V: TRBV6-6
D: TRBD2
J: TRBJ2-1
size: NA

DNA: TGTGCCAGCAGCTTACATCGGGGGGAATACGAGCAGTACTTC
CDR3: CASSLHRGEYEQYF
V: TRBV13
D: TRBD2
J: TRBJ2-7
size: NA

DNA: TGCAGCGTTGAAGTGTACAGTAACAATGAGCAGTTCTTC
CDR3: CSVEVYSNNEQFF
V: TRBV29-1
D: NA
J: TRBJ2-1
size: NA

DNA: TGTGCCAGCAGCGGGACAGGGCCCTACGAGCAGTACTTC
CDR3: CASSGTGPYEQYF
V: TRBV5-6
D: TRBD1
J: TRBJ2-7
size: once